This T cell receptor (beta chain) was profiled in a study of cytomegalovirus exposure and HLA in healthy donors. Study results and caveats: In a later analysis, the majority of CMV-associated beta chains seemingly showed HLA restriction. Indistinguishability led to the exclusion of some V segments, TRBV6-2 and TRBV6-3 included. A later analysis showed TCR association rates differing by HLA locus, peaking at DRB1 and lowest at HLA-C.

Amplification used 60 Vbeta primers and 13 Jbeta primers. TCRdb's copy holds only in-frame clones and misses some; the assay was immunoSEQ multiplex PCR. The sample yields about 180,000 clones, roughly 70% seen once. As for this clone: Its cognate antigen is unknown. An end of the junction differs from the germline gene, which may be a read error.

This CDR3 spans 16 amino acids. CDR1 is PRHDT and CDR2 is FYEKMQ in the germline V gene (reference sequence). The sequence was obtained from a male donor in good health and CMV-seronegative. V gene TRBV13 combines with J gene TRBJ2-7; the match to TRBD2 covers 12 bases. Sequencing was done on a sample of PBMCs. The CDR3 here is CAGSPRLAGDSYEQYF. Here the CDR3 DNA reads TGTGCCGGCAGCCCCCGACTAGCGGGGGACTCCTACGAGCAGTACTTC.